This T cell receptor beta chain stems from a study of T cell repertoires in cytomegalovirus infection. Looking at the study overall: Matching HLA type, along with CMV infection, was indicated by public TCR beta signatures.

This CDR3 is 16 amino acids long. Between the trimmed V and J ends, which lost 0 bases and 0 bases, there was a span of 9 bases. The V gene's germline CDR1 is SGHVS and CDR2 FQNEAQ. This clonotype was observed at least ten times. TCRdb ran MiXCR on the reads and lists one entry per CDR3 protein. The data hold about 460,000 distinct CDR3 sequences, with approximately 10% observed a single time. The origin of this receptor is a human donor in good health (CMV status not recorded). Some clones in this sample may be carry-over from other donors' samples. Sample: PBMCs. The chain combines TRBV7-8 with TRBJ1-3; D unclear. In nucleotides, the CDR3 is TGTGCCAGCAGCTTAGCGGAGGTTCGCTCTGGAAACACCATATATTTT. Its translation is CASSLAEVRSGNTIYF.